These 27 T cell receptor beta chains came from one sample sequenced in a study of radiotherapy plus CTLA-4 blockade in lung cancer. The method was immunoSEQ multiplex PCR; TCRdb's version includes in-frame clones alone and lacks a portion of them. The sample yields roughly 50,000 clones, roughly 88% seen once. The sequencing here drew on peripheral blood, taken from a patient treated with radiotherapy plus ipilimumab. Receptor source: a human donor with non-small cell lung cancer whose response to radiotherapy plus ipilimumab could not be evaluated.

The genes are TRBV5-6 and TRBJ1-2; 7 positions match TRBD1. After removal of 0 bases from V and 8 bases from J, the junction contained 7 bases not matched to a gene. CDR1 and CDR2 (germline): SGHDT, YYEEEE. This CDR3 is built from 14 residues. CDR3 coding DNA: TGTGCCAGCAGCTTGGGGGGAGACAGGGTCGGCTACACCTTC. Amino acid sequence: CASSLGGDRVGYTF.

V usage is TRBV10-3 and J usage is TRBJ2-5, with 8 bases that match TRBD1. TRBJ2-7 explains the end of the DNA better; the J call may be wrong. This CDR3 region has 13 residues. CDR1 ENHRY and CDR2 SYGVKD come from the germline V gene. CDR3 nucleotide sequence: TGTGCCACTGGGGGGACAGGTCCCTACGAGCAGTACTTC. It encodes CATGGTGPYEQYF.

The chain is built from TRBV28 and TRBJ1-5, with TRBD1 as a possible D gene (5 bases). This CDR3 spans 17 amino acids. CDR1 and CDR2 from the germline V gene are MDHEN and SYDVKM. The V end was cut by 3 bases, the J end by 4 bases, with 19 bases between. The CDR3 bases are TGTGCCAGCAGTTTGGCGGGGCGCAGGCTTACTAATCAGCCCCAGCATTTT. Residues: CASSLAGRRLTNQPQHF. The entire variable domain, with the rest obtained from reference TRBV28 and TRBJ1-5, is as follows: DVKVTQSSRYLVKRTGEKVFLECVQDMDHENMFWYRQDPGLGLRLIYFSYDVKMKEKGDIPEGYSVSREKKERFSLILESASTNQTSMYLCASSLAGRRLTNQPQHFGDGTRLSIL.

V usage is TRBV9 and J usage is TRBJ1-2, with D unclear. Per germline, CDR1 SGDLS and CDR2 YYNGEE. The CDR3 is 15 residues long. The V end was cut by 0 bases, the J end by 0 bases, with 9 bases between. This chain's CDR3 is CASSVEAGTNYGYTF. DNA for the CDR3: TGTGCCAGCAGCGTAGAGGCCGGGACTAACTATGGCTACACCTTC.

This chain links TRBV7-2 with TRBJ2-7, with a weak D call TRBD2 (6 bases). The CDR3 contains 14 residues. The germline V gene has CDR1 SGHTA and CDR2 FQGNSA. Deletions cut 4 bases from V and 2 bases from J, with 12 bases between. CDR3 nucleotides: TGTGCCAGCAGCTCCGGAGGGTCGACCTACGAGCAGTACTTC. Residues: CASSSGGSTYEQYF. The variable domain in full, completed from reference TRBV7-2 and TRBJ2-7, reads GAGVSQSPSNKVTEKGKDVELRCDPISGHTALYWYRQSLGQGLEFLIYFQGNSAPDKSGLPSDRFSAERTGGSVSTLTIQRTQQEDSAVYLCASSSGGSTYEQYFGPGTRLTVT.

This clone was counted a few times. The chain couples TRBV4-1 to TRBJ1-2, with 7 positions matching TRBD1. The CDR3 loop spans 15 amino acids. Trimming removed 1 base from V and 2 bases from J; junction bases left unmatched: 4. Looked up from germline, CDR1 is MGHRA and CDR2 is YSYEKL. As DNA, the CDR3 is TGCGCCAGCAGCCAAGTAGTGACAGGGAACTATGGCTACACCTTC. Protein sequence: CASSQVVTGNYGYTF.

The CDR3 DNA reads TGTGCCAGCAGCCCCCCGACCGGGACACTGAACACTGAAGCTTTCTTT. Protein sequence: CASSPPTGTLNTEAFF. V usage is TRBV5-4 and J usage is TRBJ1-1; tentative D call: TRBD1 (6 bases). The germline V gene has CDR1 SGHNT and CDR2 YYREEE (reference sequence). Deletions cut 4 bases from V and 0 bases from J, with 16 bases between. The CDR3 extends over 16 amino acids.

This sequence joins TRBV4-2 and TRBJ1-4; possible D gene TRBD1, 5 bases. Per the germline V gene, CDR1 is LGHNA and CDR2 is YNFKEQ. The CDR3 runs 13 residues. Trimming took 2 bases from V and 12 from J, leaving 13 bases between them. CDR3 region: CASSQTEKGQLFF. The CDR3, as DNA: TGTGCCAGCAGCCAAACGGAGAAGGGGCAACTGTTTTTT.

The gene calls are TRBV5-1 and TRBJ2-5, with 7 positions matching TRBD1. The CDR3 runs to 16 residues. CDR1 SGHRS and CDR2 YFSETQ come from the germline V gene. The ends lost 0 bases at V and 0 bases at J; junction bases unmatched: 5. CDR3 nucleotides: TGCGCCAGCAGCTTGGCCTCTCAGGGGGACCAAGAGACCCAGTACTTC. Protein sequence: CASSLASQGDQETQYF. Filled out from reference TRBV5-1 and TRBJ2-5, the complete variable domain reads KAGVTQTPRYLIKTRGQQVTLSCSPISGHRSVSWYQQTPGQGLQFLFEYFSETQRNKGNFPGRFSGRQFSNSRSEMNVSTLELGDSALYLCASSLASQGDQETQYFGPGTRLLVL.

This clone was seen a handful of times. The chain recombines TRBV30 with TRBJ1-1; tentatively, D is TRBD1 (5 bases). The V end was cut by 4 bases, the J end by 7 bases, with 22 bases between. The CDR3 sequence is 15 residues long. Germline values: CDR1 GTSNPN, CDR2 SVGIG (reference sequence). The CDR3 coding sequence is TGTGCCTGGATGGCTGTGGGGGGAGGGAGCTATGAAGCTTTCTTT. It codes for CAWMAVGGGSYEAFF.

The J gene is TRBJ2-4, the V gene TRBV5-4, with 9 bases that match TRBD2. Germline CDR1 reads SGHNT; CDR2 reads YYREEE (reference sequence). The V segment lost 5 bases and the J segment 0 bases; nucleotides outside the gene matches: 12. The CDR3 is made up of 18 amino acids. The chain's CDR3 is CASSPAGTSPPAKNIQYF. CDR3 DNA sequence: TGTGCCAGCAGTCCCGCCGGGACTAGCCCGCCAGCCAAAAACATTCAGTACTTC. The whole variable domain, filled in from reference TRBV5-4 and TRBJ2-4, reads ETGVTQSPTHLIKTRGQQVTLRCSSQSGHNTVSWYQQALGQGPQFIFQYYREEENGRGNFPPRFSGLQFPNYSSELNVNALELDDSALYLCASSPAGTSPPAKNIQYFGAGTRLSVL.

The rearrangement joins TRBV4-1 to TRBJ2-3; D possibly corresponds to TRBD1 (7 bases). CDR3 length equals 18 residues. V shed 1 base and J shed 6 bases, with 23 bases lying between them. Germline V gives CDR1 MGHRA, CDR2 YSYEKL. The CDR3: CASSQGRQGGPVRDTQYF. In nucleotides, the CDR3 is TGCGCCAGCAGCCAAGGAAGGCAGGGGGGCCCCGTTAGGGATACGCAGTATTTT.

DNA for the CDR3: TGTGCCAGCAGTCCGGGGTGGCAAGAGACCCAGTACTTC. Protein sequence: CASSPGWQETQYF. The chain uses TRBV7-2 and TRBJ2-5, with D perhaps matching TRBD2 (5 bases). Germline CDR1 reads SGHTA; CDR2 reads FQGNSA. The V end was cut by 6 bases, the J end by 2 bases, with 10 bases between. This CDR3 comprises 13 residues.

The chain is built from TRBV7-2 and TRBJ2-1; 7 bases fit TRBD1. V was clipped by 2 bases and J by 2 bases; unmatched bases: 6. The CDR3 is made up of 16 amino acids. Germline assignment: CDR1 SGHTA and CDR2 FQGNSA. DNA for the CDR3: TGTGCCAGCAGCTTACCACAGGGGATTCCCTACAATGAGCAGTTCTTC. This sequence encodes CASSLPQGIPYNEQFF.

This clone was observed a single time. The rearrangement joins TRBV5-1 to TRBJ2-3, with 8 bases identical to TRBD2. Per the germline V gene, CDR1 is SGHRS and CDR2 is YFSETQ. The CDR3 consists of 16 residues. V shed 2 bases, J shed 5 bases, and the junction held 10 bases outside the gene matches. This chain's CDR3 is CASSFGSGTGKDTQYF. CDR3 bases: TGCGCCAGCAGCTTTGGTAGCGGGACGGGTAAAGATACGCAGTATTTT.

The chain uses TRBV11-2 and TRBJ2-1; 10 positions agree with TRBD2. This CDR3 is built from 19 residues. Trimming removed 1 base from V and 4 bases from J; junction bases left unmatched: 13. CDR1 and CDR2 (germline): SGHAT, FQNNGV. CDR3 sequence reads: CASSLAPFVAGGRYNEQFF. The CDR3 nucleotides are TGTGCCAGCAGCTTAGCCCCCTTTGTAGCGGGGGGCCGATACAATGAGCAGTTCTTC.

This clone has a handful of counts. J is TRBJ1-3 and V is TRBV6-6; D gene unclear. The germline gives CDR1 MNHNY, CDR2 SVGAGI (reference sequence). The CDR3 has 13 residues. Trimming removed 6 bases at V and 2 bases at J, with 8 bases between. The CDR3 here is CASSTAAGNTIYF. The CDR3 DNA reads as TGTGCCAGCAGCACCGCAGCTGGAAACACCATATATTTT.

This rearrangement joins TRBV7-2 to TRBJ2-5; no clear D gene. Judging by the DNA end, TRBJ2-7 fits better; the J call may be wrong. CDR1 and CDR2 (germline): SGHTA, FQGNSA. This CDR3 has 12 amino acids. CDR3 in amino acids: CASSLDTYEQYF. The CDR3 nucleotides read TGTGCCAGCAGCTTAGATACCTACGAGCAGTACTTC.

CDR3 protein: CASSAHMSTDTQYF. CDR3 bases: TGTGCCAGCAGCGCACATATGAGCACAGATACGCAGTATTTT. The chain employs TRBV9 and TRBJ2-3; D unresolved. The V gene lost 3 bases and the J gene lost 0 bases, with 8 bases spanning the gap. The germline V gene has CDR1 SGDLS and CDR2 YYNGEE. This CDR3 region has 14 residues.

This clone appeared a few times. DNA of the CDR3: TGTGCCAGCAGCCACGCGGCTAGCGGGGCCGGGGAGCTGTTTTTT. It specifies CASSHAASGAGELFF. The chain carries TRBV11-2 and TRBJ2-2, with 9 bases identical to TRBD2. Trimming took 5 bases from V and 6 from J; bases not matched to a gene: 7. CDR3 length equals 15 residues. Germline V gives CDR1 SGHAT, CDR2 FQNNGV.

This clone was counted between two and nine times. The chain employs TRBV28 and TRBJ1-2; D gene ambiguous. The V end was cut by 2 bases, the J end by 4 bases, with 11 bases between. Germline loops: CDR1 MDHEN, CDR2 SYDVKM. This CDR3 spans 14 amino acids. The CDR3 spells CASSLGLGAYGYTF. The CDR3 DNA is TGTGCCAGCAGTTTAGGGCTGGGTGCCTATGGCTACACCTTC.

The gene calls are TRBV18 and TRBJ1-3; D perhaps matches TRBD1 (6 bases). CDR3 length: 18 residues. Trimming cost V 1 base and J 0 bases, with 16 bases left between them. CDR1 is KGHSH, CDR2 LQKENI, per germline. CDR3 sequence (DNA): TGTGCCAGCTCACCACAGGTCCTGGGACAAGGCTCTGGAAACACCATATATTTT. It yields the protein CASSPQVLGQGSGNTIYF.

The J gene is TRBJ1-6, the V gene TRBV5-1, with D possibly TRBD1 on 5 matching bases. The V gene lost 0 bases and the J gene lost 7 bases, with 8 bases spanning the gap. The germline gives CDR1 SGHRS, CDR2 YFSETQ. The CDR3 consists of 14 residues. For the CDR3, the DNA is TGCGCCAGCAGCTTGGGACAGAAAAATTCACCCCTCCACTTT. Residues: CASSLGQKNSPLHF. The full variable domain, its missing parts supplied by reference TRBV5-1 and TRBJ1-6, is KAGVTQTPRYLIKTRGQQVTLSCSPISGHRSVSWYQQTPGQGLQFLFEYFSETQRNKGNFPGRFSGRQFSNSRSEMNVSTLELGDSALYLCASSLGQKNSPLHFGNGTRLTVT.

V gene TRBV5-1 combines with J gene TRBJ2-3; D may be TRBD2 (5 bases). V gave up 3 bases and J gave up 2 bases, with 10 bases separating them. Germline-derived CDR1 and CDR2 are SGHRS and YFSETQ. The CDR3 contains 14 residues. The CDR3 DNA follows: TGCGCCAGCAGCTGGGCGGGTGCCACAGATACGCAGTATTTT. Amino acids: CASSWAGATDTQYF.

The CDR3 DNA follows: TGTGCCAGCAGGGACAGGGCGAACGTGAACACTGAAGCTTTCTTT. Protein: CASRDRANVNTEAFF. The V and J genes are TRBV7-2 and TRBJ1-1, with TRBD1 matching over 8 bases. J was trimmed by 0 bases and V by 6 bases; bases with no gene match: 6. The germline V gene has CDR1 SGHTA and CDR2 FQGNSA. The CDR3 is made up of 15 amino acids.

This rearrangement joins TRBV28 to TRBJ2-3; 9 bases map to TRBD2. CDR3 length: 15 residues. Germline V CDR1 and CDR2: MDHEN, SYDVKM. V was clipped by 8 bases and J by 5 bases; unmatched bases: 11. CDR3: CASHEVGGRGDTQYF. CDR3 coding DNA: TGTGCCAGCCACGAGGTCGGCGGGAGGGGAGATACGCAGTATTTT.

The rearrangement joins TRBV5-6 to TRBJ2-1; 11 bases align to TRBD2. The CDR3 has 17 amino acids. Germline CDR1 reads SGHDT; CDR2 reads YYEEEE. Germline trimming cut 0 bases from V and 3 bases from J; bases unmatched to any gene: 5. The CDR3: CASSLAPGLADYNEQFF. CDR3 nucleotides: TGTGCCAGCAGCTTGGCCCCGGGACTAGCGGACTACAATGAGCAGTTCTTC.